This TCR beta chain was sequenced in a study of T cells after yellow fever vaccination. Study-wide points: Weaker overall, the secondary response nonetheless peaked faster (day 5 versus 15).

TCRdb redid the calling of the 5' RACE reads with MiXCR, one entry per CDR3 protein. The sample yields about 350,000 distinct CDR3 sequences, 8% to 9.5% seen once. This clonotype showed up just a few times. Antigen unknown. The J segment lost 2 bases and the V segment lost 7 bases, leaving 5 bases of the junction unmatched. CDR3 length: 13 amino acids. Germline V CDR1 and CDR2: SGHKS, YYEKEE (reference sequence). Sequenced here: PBMCs, sampled more than 35 days after the first yellow fever vaccination. The chain combines TRBV5-5 with TRBJ1-2, with 7 bases fitting TRBD1. This sequence originates from a man younger than 35 who received the YFV17D yellow fever vaccine. The CDR3 is CASLTGLNYGYTF. CDR3 sequence (DNA): TGTGCCAGCTTGACAGGGCTCAACTATGGCTACACCTTC.